What follows are 30 T cell receptor beta chains derived from one specimen sequenced in a study of blood T cell repertoires in COVID-19. Measured with immunoSEQ multiplex PCR; TCRdb has only the in-frame clones, and not every one. The profile shows 260,000 or so clones, roughly 86% of them singletons. Sequencing was carried out using peripheral blood. These receptors were taken from a human donor in a cohort sampled during active COVID-19.

V usage is TRBV10-1 and J usage is TRBJ2-3, with D perhaps TRBD2 (6 bases). Germline V gene data show CDR1 as WNHNN and CDR2 as SYGVQD (reference sequence). The CDR3 is made up of 19 amino acids. The germline V and J ends were trimmed by 8 bases and 0 bases, with 27 bases remaining between them. CDR3 sequence reads: CASPRTGPTSRGSTDTQYF. In nucleotides, the CDR3 is TGCGCCAGCCCCCGGACGGGGCCAACTAGCCGGGGGAGCACAGATACGCAGTATTTT.

The rearrangement joins TRBV28 to TRBJ2-7; a weak D match, TRBD2 (5 bases). This CDR3 region has 13 residues. Trimming pared 9 bases from V and 2 bases from J, leaving 14 bases between. CDR1 and CDR2 (germline): MDHEN, SYDVKM. Here the CDR3 DNA reads TGTGCCAGTTGGACTCCCAACACCTACGAGCAGTACTTC. This gives the protein CASWTPNTYEQYF.

V gene TRBV4-3 combines with J gene TRBJ2-1, with D possibly matching TRBD2 (5 bases). Germline assignment: CDR1 LGHNA and CDR2 YSLEER. This CDR3 spans 17 amino acids. V was cut by 0 bases and J by 3 bases, with 15 bases left in between. The CDR3 region is CASSQDPLSAGYNEQFF. DNA of the CDR3: TGCGCCAGCAGCCAAGATCCCCTGAGCGCGGGCTACAATGAGCAGTTCTTC.

This clone has just one count. The rearrangement links TRBV19 to TRBJ2-7; possibly TRBD1 for D (5 bases). The CDR3 contains 15 residues. Germline loops: CDR1 LNHDA, CDR2 SQIVND (reference sequence). Deletions cut 3 bases from V and 6 bases from J, with 18 bases between. The CDR3 here is CASSISMAPQGEQYF. CDR3 nucleotides: TGTGCCAGTAGTATCTCAATGGCCCCTCAGGGCGAGCAGTACTTC.

Details on this clone: This specimen includes other DNA sequences encoding the same CDR3. The chain uses TRBV27 and TRBJ1-5, with D perhaps matching TRBD1 (5 bases). CDR1 and CDR2 (germline): MNHEY, SMNVEV (reference sequence). The V end was cut by 2 bases, the J end by 1 base, with 9 bases between. The CDR3 has 15 amino acids. DNA for the CDR3: TGTGCCAGCAGTTTAGCAGGGTACAGCAATCAGCCCCAGCATTTT. Translated: CASSLAGYSNQPQHF.

This chain uses TRBV4-3 with TRBJ2-7, with D tentatively TRBD1 (5 bases). The CDR3 has 14 amino acids. V was cut by 1 base and J by 3 bases, with 10 bases left in between. CDR1 is LGHNA, CDR2 YSLEER, per germline. CDR3 protein: CASSQAGWVYEQYF. The CDR3 DNA reads as TGCGCCAGCAGCCAAGCAGGGTGGGTCTACGAGCAGTACTTC.

This sequence joins TRBV4-1 and TRBJ2-7; possible D gene TRBD1, 5 bases. V shed 0 bases and J shed 0 bases, with 12 bases lying between them. The germline V gene encodes CDR1 MGHRA and CDR2 YSYEKL. The CDR3 loop spans 16 amino acids. DNA for the CDR3: TGCGCCAGCAGCCAAGAGAACAGGCCTAGCTCCTACGAGCAGTACTTC. It is translated as CASSQENRPSSYEQYF.

The rearrangement joins TRBV5-5 to TRBJ1-4; no reliable D call. V was pared by 4 bases and J by 1 base, with 14 bases between. The CDR3 runs 16 residues. CDR1 SGHKS and CDR2 YYEKEE come from the germline V gene (reference sequence). CDR3 nucleotide sequence: TGTGCCAGCAGCGCCGCCCGACACGAAACTAATGAAAAACTGTTTTTT. The encoded protein is CASSAARHETNEKLFF. Full variable domain (remainder filled in from reference TRBV5-5 and TRBJ1-4): DAGVTQSPTHLIKTRGQQVTLRCSPISGHKSVSWYQQVLGQGPQFIFQYYEKEERGRGNFPDRFSARQFPNYSSELNVNALLLGDSALYLCASSAARHETNEKLFFGSGTQLSVL.

V is TRBV7-2 and J is TRBJ2-7; 7 bases align to TRBD2. In germline, CDR1 is SGHTA, CDR2 FQGNSA. V dropped 1 base and J dropped 4; count of bases not matched to a gene: 7. This CDR3 has 15 residues. The CDR3 region is CASSLGHGGSYEQYF. The CDR3 coding sequence is TGTGCCAGCAGCTTAGGACACGGCGGGAGTTACGAGCAGTACTTC.

The rearrangement joins TRBV9 to TRBJ2-1, with a tentative D call TRBD2 (6 bases). CDR3 length equals 15 residues. Trimming removed 2 bases at V and 6 bases at J, with 15 bases between. Germline CDR1 reads SGDLS; CDR2 reads YYNGEE. The chain's CDR3 is CASSVRDSASNEQFF. CDR3 in DNA: TGTGCCAGCAGCGTCCGGGACTCCGCGTCCAATGAGCAGTTCTTC.

The chain recombines TRBV6-2 or TRBV6-3 with TRBJ1-1, with TRBD1 as a possible D gene (5 bases). The V gene lost 0 bases and the J gene lost 7 bases, with 9 bases spanning the gap. The CDR3 is made up of 13 amino acids. Germline V gene lookup returns CDR1 MNHEY and CDR2 SVGEGT. CDR3: CASSYSVTGEAFF. CDR3 bases: TGTGCCAGCAGTTACTCCGTTACAGGTGAAGCTTTCTTT.

The chain has TRBV6-5 and TRBJ2-2; 9 bases agree with TRBD1. V gave up 7 bases and J gave up 4 bases; unmatched junction bases: 4. The length of the CDR3 is 14 residues. The germline gives CDR1 MNHEY, CDR2 SVGAGI. The CDR3 DNA follows: TGTGCCAGCAATCGGGACAGGGTCACCGGGGAGCTGTTTTTT. It encodes CASNRDRVTGELFF.

A note on this clone: Other DNA sequences of this sample code for an identical CDR3. The chain joins TRBV11-3 to TRBJ2-2; TRBD2 matches at 9 bases. The CDR3 is 17 residues long. Trimming cost V 2 bases and J 0 bases; bases outside gene matches: 4. CDR1 and CDR2 (germline): SGHNT, YENEEA. As DNA, the CDR3 is TGTGCCAGCAGCTTAATCGCGGGGGGGGCGAACACCGGGGAGCTGTTTTTT. It encodes CASSLIAGGANTGELFF.

The J gene is TRBJ2-7, the V gene TRBV9, with TRBD2 matching 7 bases. V gave up 1 base and J gave up 7 bases; unmatched junction bases: 20. The CDR3 contains 18 residues. Germline values: CDR1 SGDLS, CDR2 YYNGEE. CDR3 sequence: CASSVRVLWGGGWSEQYF. CDR3 nucleotides: TGTGCCAGCAGCGTAAGAGTGCTGTGGGGGGGAGGGTGGAGTGAGCAGTACTTC.

The chain combines TRBV20-1 with TRBJ2-7, with 10 nucleotides matching TRBD2. V dropped 3 bases and J dropped 4; count of bases not matched to a gene: 6. This CDR3 comprises 14 residues. The germline CDR1 and CDR2 sequences are DFQATT and SNEGSKA (reference sequence). CDR3 region: CSASPLAGPYEQYF. DNA for the CDR3: TGCAGTGCTAGTCCACTAGCGGGACCTTACGAGCAGTACTTC.

The V and J genes are TRBV28 and TRBJ1-3; D is ambiguous. CDR1 and CDR2 (germline): MDHEN, SYDVKM. Trimming cost V 7 bases and J 0 bases, with 13 bases left between them. The CDR3 has 15 amino acids. This CDR3 is CASTYELSSGNTIYF. CDR3 nucleotide sequence: TGTGCCAGCACATACGAGCTTAGCTCTGGAAACACCATATATTTT.

This chain joins TRBV6-6 and TRBJ1-5; D is unclear. Germline loops: CDR1 MNHNY, CDR2 SVGAGI (reference sequence). This CDR3 spans 15 amino acids. The ends were cut back, 2 bases at V and 0 bases at J, with 8 bases in the middle. The DNA of the CDR3 is TGTGCCAGCAGTTACAACACCAATAGCAATCAGCCCCAGCATTTT. It specifies CASSYNTNSNQPQHF.

The CDR3 coding sequence is TGTGCCAGTAGTTTTAGACAGGCATACGGACAATATAGCAATCAGCCCCAGCATTTT. This codes for CASSFRQAYGQYSNQPQHF. The chain uses TRBV19 and TRBJ1-5, with D perhaps TRBD1 (6 bases). The CDR3 length is 19 residues. CDR1 is LNHDA, CDR2 SQIVND, per germline (reference sequence). Trimming removed 5 bases from V and 0 bases from J, with 23 bases in between.

V usage is TRBV7-2 and J usage is TRBJ2-1; possibly TRBD2 for D (6 bases). V gave up 2 bases and J gave up 7 bases, with 24 bases separating them. Germline V lookup: CDR1 SGHTA, CDR2 FQGNSA. The CDR3 extends over 18 amino acids. CDR3 sequence (DNA): TGTGCCAGCAGCTTACCCCACGGGGGAGAGGGTAAAAGGAATGAGCAGTTCTTC. As protein: CASSLPHGGEGKRNEQFF.

V gene TRBV25-1 combines with J gene TRBJ2-7, with 8 bases aligning to TRBD1. V trimming: 5 bases; J trimming: 2 bases; junction bases outside the gene matches: 5. Per the germline V gene, CDR1 is MGHDK and CDR2 is SYGVNS. The CDR3 sequence is 14 residues long. CDR3 DNA sequence: TGTGCCAGCAGTCCACAGGGGGTCCCCTACGAGCAGTACTTC. This translates into CASSPQGVPYEQYF.

The chain has TRBV19 and TRBJ1-5; TRBD1 matches 9 bases. CDR3 length: 16 amino acids. Germline loops: CDR1 LNHDA, CDR2 SQIVND (reference sequence). Trimming took 7 bases from V and 5 from J; bases not matched to a gene: 12. The CDR3 DNA reads as TGTGCCAGTACCCCACTATTGAGACAGGGGGATCAGCCCCAGCATTTT. Its translation: CASTPLLRQGDQPQHF.

This clone was recorded many times. This chain uses TRBV4-1 with TRBJ1-2, with D unclear. V lost 3 bases and J lost 8, with 16 bases in between. The CDR3 has 14 amino acids. Germline CDR1 and CDR2: MGHRA and YSYEKL. CDR3 residues: CASSHPLTREGYTF. The CDR3 region has the DNA TGCGCCAGCAGCCACCCCCTGACCCGGGAGGGCTACACCTTC.

V gene TRBV6-6 combines with J gene TRBJ2-7; D not certain. CDR1 MNHNY and CDR2 SVGAGI come from the germline V gene (reference sequence). The CDR3 is made up of 14 amino acids. V was trimmed by 2 bases and J by 0 bases, leaving 8 bases between them. CDR3 residues: CASSYGADSYEQYF. In DNA form, the CDR3 reads TGTGCCAGCAGTTACGGAGCAGACTCCTACGAGCAGTACTTC.

The chain recombines TRBV12-3 or TRBV12-4 with TRBJ2-7, with D perhaps matching TRBD1 (6 bases). The length of the CDR3 is 12 residues. V lost 5 bases to trimming and J lost 7 bases, with 12 bases between them. The CDR3 DNA follows: TGTGCCAGCAGTCACCCGAGGGGGGAGCAGTACTTC. Its protein product is CASSHPRGEQYF.

This chain uses TRBV4-3 with TRBJ1-2, with TRBD1 identical over 7 bases. With 3 bases clipped from V and 4 bases from J, the junction kept 11 bases outside the gene matches. The CDR3 is 16 residues long. Germline V gives CDR1 LGHNA, CDR2 YSLEER. The CDR3 sequence: CASSQGDRERGYGYTF. For the CDR3, the DNA is TGCGCCAGCAGCCAGGGCGACAGGGAGAGGGGCTATGGCTACACCTTC.

This clone was seen a handful of times. The chain recombines TRBV19 with TRBJ2-1; possibly TRBD2 for D (6 bases). CDR3 size: 16 residues. Germline CDR1 reads LNHDA; CDR2 reads SQIVND (reference sequence). V lost 5 bases and J 0 bases, leaving 14 bases between the germline ends. The CDR3 is CASSALEGGSYNEQFF. The DNA for the CDR3 is TGTGCCAGTAGTGCCCTGGAGGGAGGCTCCTACAATGAGCAGTTCTTC. Based on the CDR3 plus reference TRBV19 and TRBJ2-1, the full variable domain is DGGITQSPKYLFRKEGQNVTLSCEQNLNHDAMYWYRQDPGQGLRLIYYSQIVNDFQKGDIAEGYSVSREKKESFPLTVTSAQKNPTAFYLCASSALEGGSYNEQFFGPGTRLTVL.

The chain couples TRBV7-2 to TRBJ2-1; tentative D call: TRBD1 (6 bases). Trimming pared 2 bases from V and 6 bases from J, leaving 8 bases between. The germline CDR1 and CDR2 sequences are SGHTA and FQGNSA. The CDR3 is made up of 13 amino acids. CDR3 loop: CASSLYRANEQFF. The CDR3 DNA sequence: TGTGCCAGCAGCTTATACAGGGCCAATGAGCAGTTCTTC.

The chain has TRBV7-2 and TRBJ2-6, with D possibly being TRBD2 (6 bases). V was shortened by 1 base and J by 2 bases, with 15 bases between the two germline ends. Germline CDR1 SGHTA, CDR2 FQGNSA. CDR3 length: 18 amino acids. CDR3 sequence: CASSLVAAGGAGANVLTF. The CDR3 DNA sequence: TGTGCCAGCAGCTTAGTAGCGGCCGGTGGGGCTGGGGCCAACGTCCTGACTTTC.

The J gene is TRBJ1-3, the V gene TRBV6-2 or TRBV6-3; D gene ambiguous. V was pared by 5 bases and J by 0 bases, with 8 bases between. This CDR3 has 14 amino acids. Germline V lookup: CDR1 MNHEY, CDR2 SVGEGT. CDR3: CASSGGYSGNTIYF. The CDR3 DNA sequence: TGTGCCAGCAGTGGAGGGTACTCTGGAAACACCATATATTTT.

V gene TRBV27 combines with J gene TRBJ2-7, with TRBD1 matching over 8 bases. CDR3 length: 13 amino acids. Germline assignment: CDR1 MNHEY and CDR2 SMNVEV (reference sequence). V dropped 3 bases and J dropped 7; count of bases not matched to a gene: 5. The CDR3 nucleotides read TGTGCCAGCAGTTTGGGGACAGGTGGAGAGCAGTACTTC. This gives the protein CASSLGTGGEQYF.